A selection of T cell receptor beta chains follows, all from one sample in a study of Ad26.COV2.S vaccination and SARS-CoV-2 variants. Some clones are missing from TCRdb's copy, which holds only in-frame ones; the method was immunoSEQ multiplex PCR. The table lists about 400,000 clones, about 89% of them singletons. Specimen: peripheral blood, collected in a trial of Ad26.COV2.S vaccine versus placebo. The receptors here all came from a person between 18 and 65 years old who received the Ad26.COV2.S COVID-19 vaccine or a placebo. Each CDR3 is given with its conserved first and last residue. Each record gives: clone size, J gene, V gene, D gene, CDR3 protein, CDR3 DNA. The D gene is left open where the match is weak. Clone size is not always given. Where it is, it says once, few, many or a class for expanded clones.

>.|TRBJ1-2|TRBV10-3|.
CAISETSYGYTF
TGTGCCATCAGTGAGACAAGCTATGGCTACACCTTC
>.|TRBJ1-2|TRBV28|TRBD1
CASSSTGGAVYGYTF
TGTGCCAGCAGTTCCACAGGGGGCGCTGTCTATGGCTACACCTTC
>.|TRBJ2-3|TRBV19|.
CASSSISRASTTDTQYF
TGTGCCAGTAGTTCCATCAGCCGGGCCTCTACCACAGATACGCAGTATTTT
>.|TRBJ2-7|TRBV19|.
CASSSREGLYEQYF
TGTGCCAGTAGTAGTCGGGAAGGTCTCTACGAGCAGTACTTC
>.|TRBJ2-3|TRBV10-2|.
CASSAPGGTDTQYF
TGCGCCAGCAGTGCCCCTGGGGGGACAGATACGCAGTATTTT
>.|TRBJ1-5|TRBV7-7|.
CASSLENRSNQPQHF
TGTGCTAGCAGCTTAGAGAACAGATCCAATCAGCCCCAGCATTTT
>.|TRBJ2-7|TRBV3-1/TRBV3-2|TRBD2
CASSKGTISYEQYF
TGTGCCAGCAGCAAAGGGACTATCTCCTACGAGCAGTACTTC
>.|TRBJ2-1|TRBV5-6|.
CASSLVQGSEQFF
TGTGCCAGCAGCTTGGTTCAGGGGAGTGAGCAGTTCTTC
>.|TRBJ2-3|TRBV4-1|TRBD2
CASSQPFIRGGKKTQYF
TGCGCCAGCAGCCAGCCTTTCATACGGGGGGGTAAGAAGACGCAGTATTTT
>.|TRBJ2-5|TRBV7-3|.
CASSLTDSKETQYF
TGTGCCAGCAGCTTAACGGACAGTAAAGAGACCCAGTACTTC
>.|TRBJ1-1|TRBV11-3|.
CASSLEAGTNTEAFF
TGTGCCAGCAGCTTAGAGGCCGGGACGAACACTGAAGCTTTCTTT
>.|TRBJ1-1|TRBV3-1/TRBV3-2|.
CASSPRGRTEAFF
TGTGCCAGCAGCCCCAGGGGTCGCACTGAAGCTTTCTTT
>.|TRBJ2-5|TRBV6-1|.
CASSRQAAETQYF
TGTGCCAGCAGCCGACAGGCGGCGGAGACCCAGTACTTC
>.|TRBJ2-3|TRBV28|.
CASSFAPDTQYF
TGTGCCAGCAGTTTCGCACCAGATACGCAGTATTTT
>once|TRBJ1-2|TRBV19|.
CASSNGPIKGGYTF
TGTGCCAGTAGTAATGGTCCGATAAAGGGTGGCTACACCTTC
>.|TRBJ1-3|TRBV7-9|.
CASSLDQGPGNTIYF
TGTGCCAGCAGCTTAGATCAGGGCCCTGGAAACACCATATATTTT
>.|TRBJ2-7|TRBV6-5|.
CASSYTRIRPYEQYF
TGTGCCAGCAGTTACACGCGCATCAGACCCTACGAGCAGTACTTC
>.|TRBJ2-3|TRBV11-3|.
CASSLEGQRSTDTQYF
TGTGCCAGCAGCTTAGAGGGCCAGAGAAGCACAGATACGCAGTATTTT
>.|TRBJ1-6|TRBV5-4|.
CASRIEGNNSPLHF
TGTGCCAGCAGGATCGAGGGGAATAATTCACCCCTCCACTTT
>.|TRBJ2-1|TRBV27|TRBD1
CASSLEGATAYNEQFF
TGTGCCAGCAGTTTAGAGGGGGCGACCGCCTACAATGAGCAGTTCTTC
>.|TRBJ2-1|TRBV7-3|TRBD1
CASSTDRASYNEQFF
TGTGCCAGCAGCACTGACAGGGCCAGCTACAATGAGCAGTTCTTC
>.|TRBJ2-1|TRBV7-3|TRBD1
CASSSPGQGKNEQFF
TGTGCCAGCAGCTCCCCGGGACAGGGAAAGAATGAGCAGTTCTTC
>.|TRBJ1-6|TRBV28|.
CASSFGSSYNSPLHF
TGTGCCAGCAGTTTTGGCAGCTCCTATAATTCACCCCTCCACTTT
>.|TRBJ2-2|TRBV10-3|TRBD2
CANPGLAGYTGELFF
TGTGCCAACCCGGGACTAGCGGGTTACACCGGGGAGCTGTTTTTT
>.|TRBJ1-2|TRBV6-2/TRBV6-3|.
CASSYSTVIYGYTF
TGTGCCAGCAGTTACTCGACAGTGATCTATGGCTACACCTTC
>.|TRBJ2-5|TRBV7-2|TRBD2
CASATIGLAGASSQETQYF
TGTGCCAGCGCCACCATAGGACTAGCGGGAGCGAGCTCCCAGGAGACCCAGTACTTC
>.|TRBJ1-6|TRBV5-1|.
CASSLQGDNSPLHF
TGCGCCAGCAGCCTACAGGGTGACAATTCACCCCTCCACTTT
>.|TRBJ1-6|TRBV7-2|.
CASSPSVGRYNSPLHF
TGTGCCAGCAGCCCGTCTGTGGGAAGATATAATTCACCCCTCCACTTT
>.|TRBJ2-7|TRBV7-2|.
CASSSGDEQYF
TGTGCCAGCAGCTCGGGCGACGAGCAGTACTTC
>.|TRBJ1-1|TRBV29-1|.
CSVGMRDTEAFF
TGCAGCGTAGGCATGAGGGACACTGAAGCTTTCTTT
>once|TRBJ1-3|TRBV7-8|.
CASSLGWQASGNTIYF
TGTGCCAGCAGCTTAGGATGGCAGGCCTCTGGAAACACCATATATTTT
>.|TRBJ1-5|TRBV6-1|TRBD1
CASSVRDRVPRQPQHF
TGTGCCAGCAGTGTACGGGACAGGGTTCCGAGACAGCCCCAGCATTTT
>.|TRBJ2-1|TRBV11-3|TRBD1
CASSLAGQGADEQFF
TGTGCCAGCAGCTTAGCCGGACAGGGGGCAGATGAGCAGTTCTTC
>.|TRBJ2-5|TRBV7-8|TRBD2
CASSHTSGRDGETQYF
TGTGCCAGCAGCCACACTAGCGGGAGGGACGGAGAGACCCAGTACTTC
>.|TRBJ1-1|TRBV25-1|.
CASSELGTPRGTEAFF
TGTGCCAGCAGTGAATTGGGGACTCCGAGGGGGACTGAAGCTTTCTTT
>.|TRBJ2-2|TRBV19|TRBD1
CASGGTGGGSGELFF
TGTGCCAGTGGCGGGACAGGGGGGGGAAGCGGGGAGCTGTTTTTT
>.|TRBJ2-3|TRBV6-5|TRBD2
CASSYSGEGGKDTQYF
TGTGCCAGCAGTTACTCCGGGGAGGGAGGGAAAGATACGCAGTATTTT
>.|TRBJ1-2|TRBV2|.
CASSGAADDGYTF
TGTGCCAGCAGTGGTGCGGCAGACGATGGCTACACCTTC
>.|TRBJ1-1|TRBV6-6|TRBD1
CASSADRGAEAFF
TGTGCCAGCAGCGCCGACAGGGGGGCTGAAGCTTTCTTT
>.|TRBJ1-2|TRBV5-1|.
CASSPFGGSNYGYTF
TGCGCCAGCAGCCCCTTCGGGGGGTCCAACTATGGCTACACCTTC
>.|TRBJ1-3|TRBV3-1/TRBV3-2|.
CASSPTGVGFNTIYF
TGTGCCAGCAGCCCGACAGGAGTTGGATTCAACACCATATATTTT
>.|TRBJ1-5|TRBV9|.
CASSTGGRGNQPQHF
TGTGCCAGCAGCACTGGGGGCCGTGGCAATCAGCCCCAGCATTTT